Presented here are 25 T cell receptor beta chains from one specimen sequenced in a study of CD8+CD57+ T cells in acquired aplastic anemia. Sequencing involved patients with CD8+CD57+ cell expansion previously shown by flow cytometry. TCR beta VDJ and CDR3 profiles were obtained from a genomic DNA template. TCRdb recomputed calls from the reads with MiXCR, one row per CDR3 protein. The sample carries about half a million distinct CDR3 sequences, around 33% recorded once. Sequenced sample: sorted CD4+, CD8+, or CD8+CD57+ T cells (not recorded which) from PBMCs. The source is a human donor with aplastic anemia.

This clonotype was seen at least ten times. The rearrangement links TRBV20-1 to TRBJ2-7; 9 bases align to TRBD2. Germline V gives CDR1 DFQATT, CDR2 SNEGSKA (reference sequence). Trimming cost V 2 bases and J 5 bases; bases outside gene matches: 7. The CDR3 is made up of 14 amino acids. The CDR3 spells CSARTASGINEQYF. CDR3 nucleotides: TGCAGTGCTAGAACGGCTAGCGGGATAAACGAGCAGTACTTC.

This clonotype was observed a few times. The chain recombines TRBV12-3 or TRBV12-4 with TRBJ2-3; D possibly corresponds to TRBD1 (6 bases). V shed 3 bases and J shed 4 bases, with 17 bases lying between them. The CDR3 consists of 16 residues. The CDR3 region has the DNA TGTGCCAGCAGTTTTAGACAGGTGGAAAGGGCAGATACGCAGTATTTT. It codes for CASSFRQVERADTQYF.

The chain carries TRBV11-2 and TRBJ2-5; 13 bases align to TRBD2. The CDR3 runs to 15 residues. Trimming removed 5 bases from V and 4 bases from J; junction bases left unmatched: 4. CDR1 SGHAT and CDR2 FQNNGV come from the germline V gene. The CDR3 nucleotides are TGTGCCAGCAGCATACTAGCGGGGGGGCTAGAGACCCAGTACTTC. This codes for CASSILAGGLETQYF.

This clonotype appeared many times. This chain connects TRBV20-1 to TRBJ2-5; tentative D call: TRBD2 (5 bases). Looked up from germline, CDR1 is DFQATT and CDR2 is SNEGSKA (reference sequence). The germline V and J ends were trimmed by 5 bases and 4 bases, with 17 bases remaining between them. The length of the CDR3 is 14 residues. CDR3 in amino acids: CSAYLGLAGETQYF. CDR3 DNA: TGCAGTGCTTACCTCGGACTGGCGGGAGAGACCCAGTACTTC.

This clonotype turned up a few times. This chain links TRBV12-3 or TRBV12-4 with TRBJ2-1, with 11 bases aligning to TRBD2. The CDR3 consists of 13 residues. The V segment lost 6 bases and the J segment 8 bases; nucleotides outside the gene matches: 3. CDR3 in amino acids: CASRLAGVHEQFF. DNA for the CDR3: TGTGCCAGCAGACTAGCGGGAGTTCATGAGCAGTTCTTC.

The chain employs TRBV20-1 and TRBJ2-7; 8 bases map to TRBD1. The junction had 12 bases not matched to a gene; V was cut back by 3 bases and J by 5 bases. The CDR3 extends over 15 amino acids. Germline V gene sequence: CDR1 DFQATT, CDR2 SNEGSKA (reference sequence). The CDR3 sequence: CSASGQGLKANEQYF. CDR3 coding DNA: TGCAGTGCTAGTGGACAGGGCCTTAAGGCCAACGAGCAGTACTTC.

The chain couples TRBV2 to TRBJ1-2; no firm D call. The CDR3 is 13 residues long. CDR1 and CDR2 (germline): SNHLY, FYNNEI. Trimming removed 5 bases from V and 7 bases from J, with 14 bases in between. Written as DNA, the CDR3 is TGTGCCAGCAGTTTAAGTGCGGCTTTTGGCTACACCTTC. It yields the protein CASSLSAAFGYTF.

As regards this clonotype: It may be a read error: a sequence one base away is much more abundant. The V call is TRBV7-2, the J call TRBJ2-7, with 7 positions matching TRBD2. The CDR3 runs to 14 residues. Germline-derived CDR1 and CDR2 are SGHTA and FQGNSA. The V and J ends lost 8 bases and 3 bases, in that order; junction bases with no gene match: 10. CDR3 in amino acids: CASGYGLGDYEQYF. The CDR3 DNA follows: TGTGCCAGCGGCTACGGACTAGGGGACTACGAGCAGTACTTC.

The rearrangement uses TRBV25-1 and TRBJ2-7; tentative D call: TRBD1 (6 bases). The CDR3 is 15 residues long. V shed 5 bases and J shed 0 bases, with 14 bases lying between them. Germline V gene lookup returns CDR1 MGHDK and CDR2 SYGVNS. The CDR3 sequence is CASSFGQGLSYEQYF. The CDR3 bases are TGTGCCAGCAGTTTTGGCCAGGGGCTCTCCTACGAGCAGTACTTC.

This clonotype was counted at least ten times. The chain is built from TRBV25-1 and TRBJ1-1, with a weak D call TRBD1 (5 bases). Per germline, CDR1 MGHDK and CDR2 SYGVNS. The V end was cut by 4 bases, the J end by 4 bases, with 16 bases between. The CDR3 has 15 amino acids. CDR3 sequence reads: CASSANSRVSTEAFF. DNA for the CDR3: TGTGCCAGCAGTGCCAATTCCAGGGTGAGCACTGAAGCTTTCTTT.

This clonotype has ten or more counts. The chain joins TRBV11-2 to TRBJ2-7, with TRBD2 matching 10 bases. The CDR3 is 17 amino acids. V lost 1 base and J lost 3; bases outside the gene matches: 9. The germline CDR1 and CDR2 sequences are SGHAT and FQNNGV. The CDR3 DNA follows: TGTGCCAGCAGCTTAGTTTCTCGGGCTAGCGGGAGCTACGAGCAGTACTTC. It is translated as CASSLVSRASGSYEQYF.

This clonotype has ten or more counts. V is TRBV10-1 and J is TRBJ2-7; D ambiguous. This CDR3 is built from 13 residues. Trimming took 4 bases from V and 7 from J, leaving 14 bases between them. The V gene's germline CDR1 is WNHNN and CDR2 SYGVQD (reference sequence). DNA for the CDR3: TGCGCCAGCAGTGCCGACTCGCGTGGGGAGCAGTACTTC. Its protein is CASSADSRGEQYF.

In its sample, this clonotype was seen many times. This chain uses TRBV25-1 with TRBJ1-1; D is possibly TRBD1 (5 bases). Trimming removed 2 bases at V and 2 bases at J, with 12 bases between. CDR3 length: 15 residues. Germline CDR1 is MGHDK and CDR2 is SYGVNS. The CDR3 loop reads CASSETRGLNTEAFF. Here the CDR3 DNA reads TGTGCCAGCAGTGAAACAAGGGGCCTTAACACTGAAGCTTTCTTT.

This clonotype was recorded a few times. The V and J genes are TRBV20-1 and TRBJ2-3; perhaps TRBD2 as D (6 bases). The CDR3 has 15 amino acids. Germline V gives CDR1 DFQATT, CDR2 SNEGSKA (reference sequence). Deletions cut 5 bases from V and 2 bases from J, with 17 bases between. The CDR3: CSAPKSLAATDTQYF. As DNA, the CDR3 is TGCAGTGCTCCAAAATCCTTAGCGGCCACAGATACGCAGTATTTT.

This clonotype was observed a handful of times. CDR3 coding DNA: TGCGCCAGCAGCCCGGGCTTACTTGGCTCCTACGAGCAGTACTTC. This gives the protein CASSPGLLGSYEQYF. This chain uses TRBV4-1 with TRBJ2-7; D unresolved. CDR3 length: 15 residues. CDR1 and CDR2 from the germline V gene are MGHRA and YSYEKL. The V end was cut by 4 bases, the J end by 0 bases, with 13 bases between.

A few counts support this clonotype. This chain connects TRBV6-1 to TRBJ2-7; 7 positions agree with TRBD1. V trimming: 6 bases; J trimming: 0 bases; junction bases outside the gene matches: 5. Looked up from germline, CDR1 is MNHNS and CDR2 is SASEGT. The CDR3 consists of 14 residues. In nucleotides, the CDR3 is TGTGCCAGCAGAGGGGGACAGAGCTCCTACGAGCAGTACTTC. It codes for CASRGGQSSYEQYF.

This chain joins TRBV20-1 and TRBJ2-5; D is perhaps TRBD2 (6 bases). CDR1 and CDR2 (germline): DFQATT, SNEGSKA (reference sequence). This CDR3 is 16 amino acids long. Trimming pared 0 bases from V and 4 bases from J, leaving 18 bases between. The CDR3 DNA reads as TGCAGTGCTAGAGATTCGCGGGACCGCGTTTTAGAGACCCAGTACTTC. Protein: CSARDSRDRVLETQYF.

In its sample, this clonotype was seen a few times. The chain couples TRBV12-3 or TRBV12-4 to TRBJ1-1; the D is unclear. This CDR3 spans 12 amino acids. Trimming left V 3 bases short and J 4 bases short, with 6 bases between. CDR3 region: CASSFWATEAFF. CDR3 sequence (DNA): TGTGCCAGCAGTTTTTGGGCCACTGAAGCTTTCTTT.

A few counts support this clonotype. The V call is TRBV12-5, the J call TRBJ1-3; D not certain. The germline gives CDR1 LGHNT, CDR2 FRNRAP. The CDR3 has 13 residues. The V end was cut by 1 base, the J end by 1 base, with 2 bases between. CDR3 protein: CASGLGSGNTIYF. CDR3 nucleotides: TGTGCTAGTGGTTTGGGATCTGGAAACACCATATATTTT.

With respect to this clonotype: This clone may be a read error of a much larger clone one base away. V gene TRBV10-1 combines with J gene TRBJ2-1; 8 bases are a match to TRBD2. Per germline, CDR1 WNHNN and CDR2 SYGVQD (reference sequence). V lost 0 bases to trimming and J lost 7 bases; unmatched junction nucleotides: 11. The CDR3 extends over 17 amino acids. CDR3 amino acids: CASSESVGPAGVNEQFF. CDR3 DNA sequence: TGCGCCAGCAGTGAGTCCGTAGGACCAGCGGGAGTGAATGAGCAGTTCTTC.

The chain recombines TRBV10-3 with TRBJ2-7, with 10 bases fitting TRBD1. From germline, CDR1 is ENHRY and CDR2 SYGVKD. The CDR3 extends over 12 amino acids. The ends lost 5 bases at V and 12 bases at J; junction bases unmatched: 7. This CDR3 is CAISRDRGVTYF. CDR3 nucleotides: TGTGCCATCAGTCGGGACAGGGGTGTTACGTACTTC.

This clonotype was detected many times. This chain joins TRBV15 and TRBJ1-1; 7 bases are a match to TRBD1. The CDR3 has 16 residues. With V trimmed by 5 bases and J by 0 bases, 9 bases remained unmatched. Germline V CDR1 and CDR2: LNHNV, YYDKDF (reference sequence). CDR3 sequence reads: CATSLRQGPMNTEAFF. CDR3 sequence (DNA): TGTGCCACCAGCCTTCGACAGGGACCCATGAACACTGAAGCTTTCTTT.

This clonotype was counted at least ten times. The J gene is TRBJ1-1, the V gene TRBV7-2; no clear D. Trimming removed 10 bases at V and 0 bases at J, with 9 bases between. There are 12 residues in the CDR3. CDR1 and CDR2 from the germline V gene are SGHTA and FQGNSA. The CDR3 loop reads CATGRLNTEAFF. CDR3 bases: TGTGCCACGGGCCGGCTGAACACTGAAGCTTTCTTT.

Of note for this clonotype: Possible read error: a much larger clone is one base away. The chain employs TRBV19 and TRBJ2-2; TRBD2 might be the D (5 bases). CDR1 and CDR2 from the germline V gene are LNHDA and SQIVND (reference sequence). The CDR3 is 15 amino acids. CDR3 in amino acids: CASSTKPDNTGELSF. CDR3 sequence (DNA): TGTGCCAGTAGTACCAAACCTGACAATACCGGGGAGCTGTCTTTT.

This clonotype was recorded many times. The CDR3 DNA reads as TGTGCCAGTAGTATAGAGAGGAGCACAGATACGCAGTATTTT. Amino acid sequence: CASSIERSTDTQYF. The rearrangement links TRBV19 to TRBJ2-3; D remains unclear. Looked up from germline, CDR1 is LNHDA and CDR2 is SQIVND (reference sequence). The CDR3 runs to 14 residues. Trimming took off 0 bases at V and 0 bases at J, with 4 bases between the two ends.